This T cell receptor (beta chain) was obtained from a study of Ad26.COV2.S vaccination and SARS-CoV-2 variants. Study-wide findings and caveats: Substantial breadth in spike-specific CD8+ and CD4+ T cell responses was reportedly seen after vaccination. Similar non-spike TCR breadth was seen in vaccine and placebo recipients.

CDR1 is SGHDT and CDR2 is YYEEEE in the germline V gene. This CDR3 region has 12 residues. With 4 bases removed from V and 8 bases from J, the gap between germline ends came to 12 bases. Comment on this clone: Antigen specificity is unknown. Distinct nucleotide sequences in the sample also encode this CDR3.

Clones were read by immunoSEQ multiplex PCR, and TCRdb kept only the in-frame ones, dropping some. This sample has 360,000 or so clones, with about nine tenths found just once. Treatment defined: 19 received Ad26.COV2.S at low or high dose, single or two shots; 5 received placebo; per-sample allocation not given. On day 63 after the first injection, vaccine and placebo recipients gave samples. An adult of 18-55 years in Boston served as donor. As its vector, the vaccine had Ad26, which expressed Wuhan-strain SARS-CoV-2 spike. The sequencing used peripheral blood, collected in a trial of Ad26.COV2.S vaccine versus placebo. The TCR comes from a person between 18 and 60 years old who received the Ad26.COV2.S COVID-19 vaccine or a placebo. This chain links TRBV5-6 with TRBJ1-2; D not resolved. The CDR3 loop is CASSLGSGGYTF. In DNA form, the CDR3 reads TGTGCCAGCAGCCTAGGCAGTGGCGGCTACACCTTC.